This TCR beta chain was sequenced in a study of cytotoxic CD8 clonotypes in ibrutinib-treated CLL. General observations from the study: Private clonotypes, not public ones, expanded at ibrutinib response.

As to this clone: No antigen is known for it.

Only in-frame clones appear in the TCRdb table, and some are missing; sequencing was by immunoSEQ multiplex PCR. Of approximately 120,000 clones listed, 84% are singletons. With 1 base removed from V and 3 bases from J, the gap between germline ends came to 10 bases. This CDR3 is built from 14 residues. Germline CDR1 is MNHNS and CDR2 is SASEGT. The receptor was isolated from a human donor with chronic lymphocytic leukemia. This chain uses TRBV6-1 with TRBJ2-7, with D perhaps given as TRBD1 or TRBD2 (5 bases each). This material consisted of PBMCs, taken after 24 months of ibrutinib treatment. The CDR3 protein is CASSEGWDVYEQYF. The DNA of the CDR3 is TGTGCCAGCAGTGAAGGATGGGACGTCTACGAGCAGTACTTC.